This T cell receptor (beta chain) stems from a study of cytomegalovirus exposure and HLA in healthy donors. CDR1 is LGHNA, CDR2 YSLEER, per germline. The CDR3 is made up of 17 amino acids. With V trimmed by 1 base and J by 1 base, 6 bases remained unmatched. The PCR ran on 60 Vbeta and 13 Jbeta primers. Clones were sequenced by immunoSEQ multiplex PCR, and TCRdb holds only the in-frame ones, with some missing. The table records roughly 120,000 clones, less than 85% of them present only once. Study findings and constraints: TCR beta sequences reportedly predicted the HLA-A and HLA-B alleles of most subjects accurately. Another analysis was done later, and it associated approximately 17,000 TCR beta sequences with HLA alleles at 0.05 false discovery rate.

On this clone itself: Its cognate antigen is unknown.

This chain joins TRBV4-3 and TRBJ2-2; 7 nucleotides agree with TRBD2. What was sequenced was PBMCs. The sequence derives from a man under 40 in good health and CMV-seronegative. The CDR3, as DNA: TGCGCCAGCAGCCAAGGCACTAGCGTCAAGAACACCGGGGAGCTGTTTTTT. Its translation: CASSQGTSVKNTGELFF.